This TCR beta chain came from a study of OX40 agonist ivuxolimab in advanced cancers. Excluded were patients having autoimmune disease history or systemic immunosuppression. The repertoire was sequenced with immunoSEQ multiplex PCR; TCRdb's copy has only in-frame clones and lacks some. Here the sample spans around 45,000 clones, 70% to 80% being singletons. Germline V CDR1 and CDR2: PRHDT, FYEKMQ (reference sequence). V lost 1 base and J lost 4, with 9 bases in between. The CDR3 is 14 amino acids. The sequence derives from an adult with an advanced solid tumor such as melanoma, head and neck, liver or kidney cancer. This chain links TRBV13 with TRBJ2-3; tentative D call: TRBD2 (6 bases). The material was CD4+ or CD8+ T cells sorted from blood, obtained in a trial of the OX40 agonist ivuxolimab. The CDR3 is CASSLAGVADTQYF. In DNA form, the CDR3 reads TGTGCCAGCAGCTTAGCGGGAGTTGCAGATACGCAGTATTTT. The full variable domain, in which reference TRBV13 and TRBJ2-3 provide the parts outside the CDR3, is AAGVIQSPRHLIKEKRETATLKCYPIPRHDTVYWYQQGPGQDPQFLISFYEKMQSDKGSIPDRFSAQQFSDYHSELNMSSLELGDSALYFCASSLAGVADTQYFGPGTRLTVL.